This T cell receptor (beta chain) came from a study of OX40 agonist ivuxolimab in advanced cancers. The V gene end was trimmed by 5 bases and the J gene end by 8 bases; junction bases not matched to a gene: 12. The CDR3 loop spans 16 amino acids. Looked up from germline, CDR1 is SGHAT and CDR2 is FQNNGV. Data came from immunoSEQ multiplex PCR; TCRdb stores just in-frame clones and leaves some out. The repertoire holds some 81,000 clones, with 65% to 90% as singletons. The V gene is TRBV11-2, the J gene TRBJ2-3, with 11 bases matching TRBD2. This sequence was found in an adult with an advanced solid tumor such as melanoma, head and neck, liver or kidney cancer. Sequences were derived from CD4+ or CD8+ T cells sorted from blood, sampled in a trial of the OX40 agonist ivuxolimab. The CDR3, as DNA: TGTGCCAGCAGCCCACCGACTAGCGGGGTTCGGGGTACGCAGTATTTT. Encoded protein: CASSPPTSGVRGTQYF.